A selection of T cell receptor beta chains follows, all from one sample in a study of post-analysis software for immune sequencing data. TCRdb analysed the PCR reads with MiXCR anew, one entry per CDR3 protein. The sample has hundreds of thousands of distinct CDR3 sequences, less than 35% seen once; the top ten hold around 0.56%. Sequencing used blood. The source is a girl aged 10-17 years with multiple sclerosis. Both conserved end residues are part of each CDR3. Fields, in order: clone size, D gene, J gene, V gene, CDR3 protein, CDR3 DNA. D genes are given only for firm matches. Only part of the rows carry a size: once, few, many, or a class if the clone is expanded.

>many|.|TRBJ2-4|TRBV7-2
CASSRTYENIQYF
TGTGCCAGCAGCCGCACGTACGAGAACATTCAGTACTTC
>.|.|TRBJ2-3|TRBV3-1
CASSPPEGPYTQYF
TGTGCCAGCAGCCCCCCGGAGGGGCCGTATACGCAGTATTTT
>few|.|TRBJ1-2|TRBV6-2/TRBV6-3
CASSNPGRNYGYTF
TGTGCCAGCAGTAACCCTGGGAGGAACTATGGCTACACCTTC
>.|.|TRBJ1-1|TRBV18
CASSHKWDTEAFF
TGTGCCAGCTCACACAAGTGGGACACTGAAGCTTTCTTT
>.|.|TRBJ2-3|TRBV20-1
CSAIGDRGTDTQYF
TGCAGTGCTATAGGGGACCGAGGCACAGATACGCAGTATTTT
>.|.|TRBJ2-5|TRBV4-3
CASSQDAYGRAGNPKETQYF
TGCGCCAGCAGCCAAGATGCCTACGGTCGCGCGGGAAACCCGAAGGAGACCCAGTACTTC
>few|.|TRBJ1-1|TRBV28
CASRRPNTEAFF
TGTGCCAGCAGGAGACCGAACACTGAAGCTTTCTTT
>.|TRBD1|TRBJ2-5|TRBV7-2
CASSTGQLQETQYF
TGTGCCAGCAGCACGGGACAGCTCCAAGAGACCCAGTACTTC
>once|.|TRBJ1-6|TRBV6-2/TRBV6-3
CASSRTWNSPLHF
TGTGCCAGCAGTCGGACTTGGAATTCACCCCTCCACTTT
>.|TRBD2|TRBJ2-3|TRBV12-3/TRBV12-4
CASGRAGADAQYF
TGTGCCAGCGGCAGAGCGGGGGCAGATGCGCAGTATTTT
>.|TRBD2|TRBJ2-5|TRBV28
CASMTVSGSTIKTQYF
TGTGCCAGCATGACCGTTAGCGGGAGTACCATCAAGACCCAGTACTTC
>.|TRBD1|TRBJ2-3|TRBV9
CASSPSGTGGTDTQYF
TGTGCCAGCAGCCCATCCGGGACAGGGGGCACAGATACGCAGTATTTT
>.|.|TRBJ2-1|TRBV20-1
CSALADYSYNEQFF
TGCAGTGCCTTAGCGGACTACTCCTACAATGAGCAGTTCTTC
>.|.|TRBJ2-5|TRBV7-2
CASSLSNSETQYF
TGTGCCAGCAGCTTAAGTAACTCAGAGACCCAGTACTTC
>.|.|TRBJ2-1|TRBV6-6
CASSAGVGGSYNEQFF
TGTGCCAGCAGCGCCGGGGTTGGCGGCTCCTACAATGAGCAGTTCTTC
>few|TRBD2|TRBJ2-3|TRBV5-1
CASSLISGGPTDTQYF
TGCGCCAGCAGCTTGATTAGCGGGGGGCCCACAGATACGCAGTATTTT
>few|TRBD1|TRBJ2-1|TRBV18
CASSLDRGPNEQFF
TGTGCCAGCTCACTGGACAGGGGACCCAATGAGCAGTTCTTC
>few|.|TRBJ1-5|TRBV12-3/TRBV12-4
CASSLSRWQAQPQHF
TGTGCCAGCAGTTTATCCCGTTGGCAGGCTCAGCCCCAGCATTTT
>.|.|TRBJ2-2|TRBV4-3
CASSQILAGELFF
TGCGCCAGCAGCCAGATCTTAGCCGGGGAGCTGTTTTTT
>once|.|TRBJ2-1|TRBV29-1
CSGDYYNEQFF
TGCAGCGGCGACTACTACAATGAGCAGTTCTTC
>few|.|TRBJ2-1|TRBV20-1
CSARRGYNEQFF
TGCAGTGCTAGACGGGGTTACAATGAGCAGTTCTTC
>.|.|TRBJ2-3|TRBV7-2
CASSLIAAGWGDTQYF
TGTGCCAGCAGCTTAATTGCGGCAGGGTGGGGGGATACGCAGTATTTT
>few|TRBD2|TRBJ2-1|TRBV7-2
CASRRSGSAYNEQFF
TGTGCCAGCAGACGAAGCGGGAGTGCCTACAATGAGCAGTTCTTC
>.|TRBD1|TRBJ2-3|TRBV20-1
CSATRDRGLRNTQYF
TGCAGTGCTACCCGGGACAGGGGGCTTCGAAATACGCAGTATTTT
>few|TRBD1|TRBJ1-5|TRBV2
CASTGTGGNQPQHF
TGTGCCAGCACCGGGACAGGGGGCAATCAGCCCCAGCATTTT
>.|.|TRBJ2-1|TRBV7-9
CASSYGPGNEQFF
TGTGCCAGCAGCTATGGACCCGGCAATGAGCAGTTCTTC
>.|.|TRBJ1-5|TRBV7-2
CASSLVGPILEGTHNQPQHF
TGTGCCAGCAGCTTAGTCGGGCCAATTCTAGAGGGGACCCACAATCAGCCCCAGCATTTT
>few|.|TRBJ2-7|TRBV7-9
CASSWGGGRRGHEQYF
TGTGCCAGCAGCTGGGGTGGAGGAAGGCGGGGGCATGAGCAGTACTTC
>.|TRBD1|TRBJ2-1|TRBV6-6
CASTIQGGVFF
TGTGCCAGCACTATACAGGGGGGTGTGTTCTTC
>few|TRBD2|TRBJ2-3|TRBV20-1
CSARDTIGGGNTDTQYF
TGCAGTGCTAGAGATACTATTGGCGGGGGTAACACAGATACGCAGTATTTT
>.|.|TRBJ1-1|TRBV29-1
CSVVREASRAFF
TGCAGCGTCGTCCGAGAAGCTTCGAGGGCTTTCTTT
>few|.|TRBJ2-1|TRBV7-9
CASSFPRQVYNEQFF
TGTGCCAGCAGCTTCCCAAGACAGGTCTACAATGAGCAGTTCTTC
>few|.|TRBJ1-5|TRBV12-3/TRBV12-4
CASSLARVGGQPQHF
TGTGCCAGCAGTTTGGCCCGGGTGGGGGGTCAGCCCCAGCATTTT
>few|.|TRBJ2-7|TRBV9
CASSVGAGLDEQYF
TGTGCCAGCAGCGTAGGGGCAGGTTTGGACGAGCAGTACTTC
>few|.|TRBJ2-3|TRBV7-8
CASSFRVDTQYF
TGTGCCAGCAGCTTTCGGGTAGATACGCAGTATTTT
>.|.|TRBJ1-5|TRBV11-2
CASSRDPMRPQHF
TGTGCCAGCAGCAGAGACCCCATGAGGCCCCAGCATTTT
>.|.|TRBJ1-2|TRBV29-1
CSVGGSEGYTF
TGCAGCGTTGGGGGGTCGGAGGGCTACACCTTC
>once|TRBD2|TRBJ2-7|TRBV20-1
CSATWTSGSYEQYF
TGCAGTGCCACCTGGACTAGCGGGAGTTACGAGCAGTACTTC
>.|.|TRBJ2-1|TRBV7-9
CASSLEAGHNEQFF
TGTGCCAGCAGCTTAGAGGCGGGACACAATGAGCAGTTCTTC
>.|.|TRBJ2-7|TRBV7-9
CASSSPSSLEQYF
TGTGCCAGCAGCTCCCCATCCTCCCTCGAGCAGTACTTC
>once|TRBD2|TRBJ2-1|TRBV11-2
CASSPRTGTSGPNEQFF
TGTGCCAGCAGCCCCCGGACGGGGACTAGCGGACCGAATGAGCAGTTCTTC
>few|.|TRBJ1-4|TRBV5-1
CASSLEGPEKLFF
TGCGCCAGCAGCTTGGAAGGACCTGAAAAACTGTTTTTT